This T cell receptor (beta chain) was identified during a study of cytomegalovirus exposure and HLA in healthy donors. Points from the study as a whole: Among the CMV-associated chains, three were confirmed in vitro as specific for CMV antigens. The study found most TCR sequences rare, yet found some public TCRs in many donors. The authors enumerated roughly 180 TCR beta chains as linked to cytomegalovirus.

Assay used: immunoSEQ multiplex PCR; TCRdb lists only in-frame clones, some missing. The sample consists of around 60,000 clones, around 95% of them appearing once. Notes on this clone: Its specificity is not known.

The TCR originated in a man aged 18-30 years in good health and CMV-seropositive. The sequencing sample was made of PBMCs.

The CDR3: CASSLAGRGDTDTQYF. CDR3 nucleotide sequence: TGCGCCAGCAGCTTGGCCGGGAGGGGAGACACAGATACGCAGTATTTT. The rearrangement links TRBV5-1 to TRBJ2-3; 8 bases are shared with TRBD2. The CDR3 covers 16 residues. Germline lookup yields CDR1 SGHRS and CDR2 YFSETQ. The junction had 5 bases not matched to a gene; V was cut back by 0 bases and J by 2 bases.